Presented here are 19 T cell receptor beta chains from one specimen sequenced in a study of T cell repertoires in cytomegalovirus infection. These receptors lack a known antigen. TCRdb passed the reads through MiXCR, listing each CDR3 protein once. The sample has some 920,000 distinct CDR3 sequences; approximately 31% are singletons. This sample comprised cultured CD8+ T cells from PBMCs, obtained from culture after CMV antigen stimulation. These receptors were taken from a human donor in good health (CMV status not recorded). Some clones in this sample may be carry-over from other donors' samples.

This clonotype occurred a few times. The rearrangement joins TRBV7-9 to TRBJ1-2, with D possibly being TRBD1 (6 bases). CDR3 length: 13 amino acids. The germline V gene has CDR1 SEHNR and CDR2 FQNEAQ (reference sequence). Trimming took 5 bases from V and 8 from J, leaving 15 bases between them. CDR3 residues: CASSVRDTRGYTF. The CDR3, as DNA: TGTGCCAGCAGCGTCCGGGACACCCGCGGCTACACCTTC.

This clonotype was detected a few times. CDR3 in DNA: TGTGCCAGCAGCCCTCCCCCAGGGAAACATGGCTACACCTTC. Its protein is CASSPPPGKHGYTF. The genes are TRBV7-6 and TRBJ1-2; maybe TRBD1 (5 bases). Per germline, CDR1 SGHVS and CDR2 FNYEAQ. The CDR3 consists of 14 residues. The germline V and J ends were trimmed by 5 bases and 6 bases, with 16 bases remaining between them.

V usage is TRBV2 and J usage is TRBJ1-1; 8 positions agree with TRBD1. V was pared by 3 bases and J by 11 bases, with 5 bases of the junction left unmatched. This CDR3 is 12 amino acids long. Germline CDR1 is SNHLY and CDR2 is FYNNEI. The CDR3 nucleotides read TGTGCCAGCAGTGACAGGGGGCGGTTCGCTTTCTTT. It encodes CASSDRGRFAFF.

J is TRBJ2-5 and V is TRBV5-4; 8 bases agree with TRBD1. Unmatched junction bases numbered 7, after V lost 4 bases and J lost 5 bases. This CDR3 has 14 amino acids. Germline CDR1 and CDR2: SGHNT and YYREEE (reference sequence). The DNA of the CDR3 is TGTGCCAGCAGCCCTCGGACAGGGACGGAGACCCAGTACTTC. Translating it yields CASSPRTGTETQYF.

This clonotype was seen at least ten times. J is TRBJ2-4 and V is TRBV7-6, with D possibly called TRBD1 or TRBD2 (6 bases each). The V end lost 0 bases, the J end lost 6 bases, and 12 bases lay between the germline ends. The length of the CDR3 is 15 residues. The germline CDR1 and CDR2 sequences are SGHVS and FNYEAQ. The CDR3 loop reads CASSLALGGINIQYF. The CDR3 DNA follows: TGTGCCAGCAGCTTAGCGCTCGGGGGCATAAACATTCAGTACTTC.

The rearrangement links TRBV29-1 to TRBJ2-1; 10 bases agree with TRBD2. V trimming: 6 bases; J trimming: 10 bases; junction bases outside the gene matches: 12. Germline CDR1 SQVTM, CDR2 ANQGSEA. The CDR3 is 14 residues long. The CDR3 reads CSVAGTSVPGEQFF. In nucleotides, the CDR3 is TGCAGCGTGGCCGGGACTAGCGTTCCTGGGGAGCAGTTCTTC.

Of note for this clonotype: An end of the junction differs from the germline gene, which may be a read error. The chain uses TRBV7-6 and TRBJ2-6; a possible D gene is TRBD2 (6 bases). Germline values: CDR1 SGHVS, CDR2 FNYEAQ. The CDR3 is made up of 16 amino acids. CDR3 DNA: TGTGCCAGCAGCCGTCCGGAGGGGTCTGGGGCCAACATCCTGACTTTC. Encoded protein: CASSRPEGSGANILTF.

The rearrangement uses TRBV27 and TRBJ1-6; TRBD1 might be the D (5 bases). Looked up from germline, CDR1 is MNHEY and CDR2 is SMNVEV (reference sequence). Trimming stripped 0 bases from V and 6 bases from J, with 6 bases between. The CDR3 covers 14 residues. DNA of the CDR3: TGTGCCAGCAGTTTATCGGGGGGTAATTCACCCCTCCACTTT. This sequence encodes CASSLSGGNSPLHF.

This clonotype came up a few times. The genes are TRBV27 and TRBJ2-3, with D perhaps matching TRBD1 or TRBD2 (5 bases each). The CDR3 sequence is 15 residues long. The V and J ends lost 5 bases and 2 bases respectively, with 14 bases between them. Germline loops: CDR1 MNHEY, CDR2 SMNVEV (reference sequence). DNA of the CDR3: TGTGCCAGCAGTCTCGGGGCAGCCTTCACAGATACGCAGTATTTT. It yields the protein CASSLGAAFTDTQYF.

This chain links TRBV10-3 with TRBJ1-1, with D perhaps TRBD1 (6 bases). The CDR3 is made up of 15 amino acids. Germline V gives CDR1 ENHRY, CDR2 SYGVKD. Trimming pared 2 bases from V and 7 bases from J, leaving 17 bases between. The CDR3 region has the DNA TGTGCCATCAGTGAGATAAAAGCAGGGGATTTTGAAGCTTTCTTT. Protein sequence: CAISEIKAGDFEAFF.

This clonotype was counted a few times. V gene TRBV7-9 combines with J gene TRBJ2-7; tentatively, D is TRBD2 (6 bases). Germline V CDR1 and CDR2: SEHNR, FQNEAQ (reference sequence). V was trimmed by 5 bases and J by 3 bases, leaving 20 bases between them. The CDR3 contains 16 residues. Written as DNA, the CDR3 is TGTGCCAGCAGCCCACCTCCTCGGGGAGGATTCTACGAGCAGTACTTC. Translation: CASSPPPRGGFYEQYF.

The sample holds a few counts of this clonotype. The V gene is TRBV7-9, the J gene TRBJ1-3; 8 nucleotides agree with TRBD1. Trimming took 4 bases from V and 2 from J; bases not matched to a gene: 7. Per germline, CDR1 SEHNR and CDR2 FQNEAQ (reference sequence). The CDR3 runs to 16 residues. The CDR3 region is CASSYGQGVTGNTIYF. CDR3 bases: TGTGCCAGCAGCTACGGACAGGGAGTAACTGGAAACACCATATATTTT.

The rearrangement joins TRBV18 to TRBJ1-2; D ambiguous. V lost 0 bases, J lost 3 bases, and 8 bases lay in between. Per the germline V gene, CDR1 is KGHSH and CDR2 is LQKENI. CDR3 length: 14 residues. The CDR3 coding sequence is TGTGCCAGCTCACCACCGAGGGTGGACTATGGCTACACCTTC. This sequence encodes CASSPPRVDYGYTF.

The CDR3 sequence is CSADDRGPGNQPQHF. The CDR3 bases are TGCAGTGCAGATGACAGGGGGCCAGGCAATCAGCCCCAGCATTTT. The chain has TRBV20-1 and TRBJ1-5, with TRBD1 matching over 10 bases. In germline, CDR1 is DFQATT, CDR2 SNEGSKA (reference sequence). Losses at the gene ends were 6 bases for V and 2 bases for J; bases not matched to a gene: 7. The length of the CDR3 is 15 residues.

This chain links TRBV12-3 or TRBV12-4 with TRBJ1-4, with D unresolved. The CDR3 contains 15 residues. V shed 5 bases and J shed 4 bases, with 14 bases lying between them. The CDR3: CASSQTELFNEKLFF. CDR3 nucleotide sequence: TGTGCCAGCAGTCAAACAGAGTTATTTAATGAAAAACTGTTTTTT.

The genes are TRBV7-9 and TRBJ2-7; D remains unclear. This CDR3 comprises 16 residues. Germline assignment: CDR1 SEHNR and CDR2 FQNEAQ (reference sequence). V lost 4 bases and J 0 bases, leaving 16 bases between the germline ends. CDR3 loop: CASSSDWSPRSYEQYF. The CDR3 DNA sequence: TGTGCCAGCAGCTCTGACTGGTCGCCCCGCTCCTACGAGCAGTACTTC.

This clonotype has ten or more counts. V is TRBV6-4 and J is TRBJ2-2, with D perhaps TRBD2 (5 bases). This CDR3 region has 16 residues. Germline V gene data show CDR1 as MRHNA and CDR2 as SNTAGT. Trimming pared 6 bases from V and 5 bases from J, leaving 19 bases between. CDR3 DNA sequence: TGTGCCAGCAGCCCCGCGACGGGGTTCGTTACCGGGGAGCTGTTTTTT. Its protein product is CASSPATGFVTGELFF.

This clonotype was detected only a few times. The chain uses TRBV7-9 and TRBJ1-4; D is uncertain. This CDR3 spans 14 amino acids. V was cut by 6 bases and J by 3 bases, with 11 bases left in between. Germline loops: CDR1 SEHNR, CDR2 FQNEAQ (reference sequence). CDR3 sequence: CASRPGLPNEKLFF. In DNA, the CDR3 is TGTGCCAGCAGACCCGGGCTCCCTAATGAAAAACTGTTTTTT. The full variable domain, rest sourced from reference TRBV7-9 and TRBJ1-4, is DTGVSQNPRHKITKRGQNVTFRCDPISEHNRLYWYRQTLGQGPEFLTYFQNEAQLEKSRLLSDRFSAERPKGSFSTLEIQRTEQGDSAMYLCASRPGLPNEKLFFGSGTQLSVL.

The chain employs TRBV20-1 and TRBJ2-7; TRBD2 matches 8 bases. The germline V gene encodes CDR1 DFQATT and CDR2 SNEGSKA (reference sequence). This CDR3 comprises 13 residues. Trimming at V came to 3 bases and at J to 3 bases, leaving 4 bases not matched to a gene. For the CDR3, the DNA is TGCAGTGCTAGTTACGGGGGGGACTACGAGCAGTACTTC. It encodes CSASYGGDYEQYF.